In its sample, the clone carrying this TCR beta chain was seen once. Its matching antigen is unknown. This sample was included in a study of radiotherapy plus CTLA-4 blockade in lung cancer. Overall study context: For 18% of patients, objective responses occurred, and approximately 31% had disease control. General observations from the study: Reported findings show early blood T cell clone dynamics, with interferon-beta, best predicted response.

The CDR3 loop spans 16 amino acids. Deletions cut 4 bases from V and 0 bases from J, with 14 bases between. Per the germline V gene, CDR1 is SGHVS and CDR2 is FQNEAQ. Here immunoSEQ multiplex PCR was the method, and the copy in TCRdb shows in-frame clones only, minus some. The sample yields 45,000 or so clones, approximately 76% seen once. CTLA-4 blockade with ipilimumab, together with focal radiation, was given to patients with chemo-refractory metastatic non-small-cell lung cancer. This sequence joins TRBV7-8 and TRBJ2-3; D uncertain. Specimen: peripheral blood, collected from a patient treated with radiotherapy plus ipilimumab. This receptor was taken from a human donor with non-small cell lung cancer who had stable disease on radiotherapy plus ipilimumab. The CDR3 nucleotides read TGTGCCAGCAGCTCCATTAGGCGGACCAGCACAGATACGCAGTATTTT. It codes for CASSSIRRTSTDTQYF.